This T cell receptor beta chain stems from a study of tumor-infiltrating lymphocytes in primary liver carcinoma. For the study at large: About 3.5 to 7.13 million productive TCRbeta reads were obtained from the samples, with similar numbers across tissue types. Notes on the study in general: CD8+ and CD4+ repertoires went uncompared, the samples being bulk unsorted.

The CDR3 is made up of 16 amino acids. Unmatched junction bases numbered 9, after V lost 2 bases and J lost 2 bases. This clonotype was counted at least ten times. Its target is not known. Extraction also yielded germline DNA, while blood RNA was obtained from unsorted whole blood. A constant-region primer served to make TCR beta cDNA from approximately 490 ng total RNA. Slightly modified ARM-PCR with three nested multiplex PCR rounds yielded TCR beta libraries. A C-beta reverse primer and TRBV1-TRBV30 forward primers served in each of the first two PCR rounds, at around 10 cycles apiece. MiXCR was run by TCRdb on the multiplex PCR reads, yielding one entry per CDR3 protein. The data hold 310,000 or so distinct CDR3 sequences, with less than 65% observed a single time.

This sequence was found in a man in his forties with primary liver carcinoma and hepatitis B virus infection. The rearrangement joins TRBV12-3 or TRBV12-4 to TRBJ2-7; the match to TRBD2 covers 7 bases. Sequenced material: peripheral blood. CDR3 in DNA: TGTGCCAGCAGTTTAAGGCTAGCGGAAAGGCCCTACGAGCAGTACTTC. Amino acids: CASSLRLAERPYEQYF.